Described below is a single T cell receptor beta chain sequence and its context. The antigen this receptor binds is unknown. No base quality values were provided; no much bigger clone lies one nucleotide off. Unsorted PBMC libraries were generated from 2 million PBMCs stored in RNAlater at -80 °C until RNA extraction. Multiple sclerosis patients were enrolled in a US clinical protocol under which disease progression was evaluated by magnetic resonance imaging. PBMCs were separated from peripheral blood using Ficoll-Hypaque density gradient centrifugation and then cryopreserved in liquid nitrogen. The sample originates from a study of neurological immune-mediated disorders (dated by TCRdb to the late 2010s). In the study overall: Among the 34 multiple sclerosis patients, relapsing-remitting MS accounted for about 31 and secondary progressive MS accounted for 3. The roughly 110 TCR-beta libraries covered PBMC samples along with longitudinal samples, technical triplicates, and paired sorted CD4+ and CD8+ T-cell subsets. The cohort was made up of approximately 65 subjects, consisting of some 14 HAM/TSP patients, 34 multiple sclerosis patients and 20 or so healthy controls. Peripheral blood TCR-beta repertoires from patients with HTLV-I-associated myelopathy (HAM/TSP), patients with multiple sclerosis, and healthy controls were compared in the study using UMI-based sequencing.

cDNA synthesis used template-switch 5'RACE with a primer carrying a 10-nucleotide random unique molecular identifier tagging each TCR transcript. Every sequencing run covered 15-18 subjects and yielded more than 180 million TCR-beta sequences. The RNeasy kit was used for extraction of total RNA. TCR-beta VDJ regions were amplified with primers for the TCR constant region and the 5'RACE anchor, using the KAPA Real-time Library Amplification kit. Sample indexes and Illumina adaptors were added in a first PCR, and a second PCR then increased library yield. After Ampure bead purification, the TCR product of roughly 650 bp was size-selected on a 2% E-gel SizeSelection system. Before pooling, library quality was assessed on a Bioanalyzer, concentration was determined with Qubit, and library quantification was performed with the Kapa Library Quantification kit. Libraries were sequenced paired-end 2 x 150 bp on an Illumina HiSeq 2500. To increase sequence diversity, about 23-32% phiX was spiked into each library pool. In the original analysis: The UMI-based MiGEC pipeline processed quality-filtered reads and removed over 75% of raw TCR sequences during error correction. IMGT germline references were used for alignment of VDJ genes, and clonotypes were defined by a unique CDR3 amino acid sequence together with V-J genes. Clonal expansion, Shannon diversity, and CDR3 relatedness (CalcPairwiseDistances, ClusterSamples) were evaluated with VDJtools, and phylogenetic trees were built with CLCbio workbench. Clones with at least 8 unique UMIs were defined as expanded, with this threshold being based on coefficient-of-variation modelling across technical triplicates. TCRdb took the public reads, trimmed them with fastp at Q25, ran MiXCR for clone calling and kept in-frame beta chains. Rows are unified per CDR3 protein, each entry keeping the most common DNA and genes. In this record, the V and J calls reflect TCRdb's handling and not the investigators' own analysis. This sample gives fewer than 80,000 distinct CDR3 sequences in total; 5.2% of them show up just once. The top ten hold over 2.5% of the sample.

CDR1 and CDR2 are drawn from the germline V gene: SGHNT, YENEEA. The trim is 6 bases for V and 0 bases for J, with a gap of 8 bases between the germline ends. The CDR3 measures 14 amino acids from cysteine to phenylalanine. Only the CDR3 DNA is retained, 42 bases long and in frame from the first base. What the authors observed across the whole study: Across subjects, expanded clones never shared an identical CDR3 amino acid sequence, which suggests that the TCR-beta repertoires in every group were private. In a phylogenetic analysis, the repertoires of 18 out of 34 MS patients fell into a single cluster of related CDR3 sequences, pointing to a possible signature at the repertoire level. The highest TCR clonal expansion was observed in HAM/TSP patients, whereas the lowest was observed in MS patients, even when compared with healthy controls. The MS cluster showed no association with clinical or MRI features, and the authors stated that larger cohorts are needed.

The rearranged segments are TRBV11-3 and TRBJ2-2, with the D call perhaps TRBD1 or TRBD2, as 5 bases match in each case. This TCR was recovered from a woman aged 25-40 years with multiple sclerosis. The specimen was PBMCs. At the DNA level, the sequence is TGTGCCAGCAGGGTGGGGGCGAACACCGGGGAGCTGTTTTTT. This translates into CASRVGANTGELFF.